This T cell receptor (beta chain) was sequenced in a study of naive and memory T cell subsets. Study observations and caveats: In naive cells, over 90% of TCR sequences were seen only once.

CD4+ T cell IFNgamma after overnight CMV lysate exposure gave donor CMV status. Four subsets defined by CD45RA and CD27 were sorted after CD3, CD4, CD8 and live/dead staining. Concerning this clonotype itself: Its antigen is not known.

Germline V gene lookup returns CDR1 LGHDT and CDR2 YNNKEL (reference sequence). This CDR3 spans 13 amino acids. The V segment lost 1 base and the J segment 8 bases; nucleotides outside the gene matches: 3. Both TRBC1 and TRBC2 were covered by a beta constant-region primer of two equimolar oligonucleotides. Nested alpha and beta constant-region primers with the SP2 primer drove four PCR rounds on ligated cDNA. Ligation attached a single-stranded oligonucleotide with a 12-nucleotide UMI and the SP2 primer to the cDNA 3' end. Each CDR3 protein gets one entry after TCRdb re-called the UMI-ligation and nested PCR reads with MiXCR. The table shows 95,000 to 150,000 distinct CDR3 sequences, with roughly 32% occurring only once.

The sequence was collected from a human donor in good health. Sequencing input: central memory CD4+ T cells from blood. The rearrangement uses TRBV3-1 and TRBJ2-3, with 7 nucleotides matching TRBD1. For the CDR3, the DNA is TGTGCCAGCAGCCAAGTCGACAGGGTTACGCAGTATTTT. Translation gives CASSQVDRVTQYF.